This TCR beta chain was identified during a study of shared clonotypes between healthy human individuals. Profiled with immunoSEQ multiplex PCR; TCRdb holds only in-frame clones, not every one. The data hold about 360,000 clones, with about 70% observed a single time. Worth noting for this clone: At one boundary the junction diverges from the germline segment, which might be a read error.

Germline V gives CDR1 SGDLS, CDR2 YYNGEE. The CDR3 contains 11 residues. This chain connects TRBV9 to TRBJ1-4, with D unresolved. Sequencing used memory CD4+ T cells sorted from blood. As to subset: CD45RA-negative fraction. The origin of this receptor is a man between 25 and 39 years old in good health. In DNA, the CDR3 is TGTGCCAGCAGCGCGCCCGGGCAGGTGTCTTTT. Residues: CASSAPGQVSF. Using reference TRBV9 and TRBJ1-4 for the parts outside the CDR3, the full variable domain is DSGVTQTPKHLITATGQRVTLRCSPRSGDLSVYWYQQSLDQGLQFLIQYYNGEERAKGNILERFSAQQFPDLHSELNLSSLELGDSALYFCASSAPGQVSFGSGTQLSVL.